This TCR beta chain comes out of a study of blood T cell repertoires in COVID-19. In the study overall: Sources were T cells, B-cell-depleted T cells, or PBMCs; the material itself was cDNA or gDNA.

This CDR3 contains 22 residues. CDR1 is SGHVS, CDR2 FNYEAQ, per germline. V gave up 4 bases and J gave up 5 bases; unmatched junction bases: 27. Per the study methods: Amplification from reference gene primers served as the basis for estimated nucleated cell counts. TCRdb's table, derived via immunoSEQ multiplex PCR, lists solely in-frame clones and lacks some. The V and J calls and clone size are taken from that table; D and trimming were inferred from the DNA. The sample holds over 150,000 clones, around 83% seen once. The chain links TRBV7-6 to TRBJ2-1, with 9 bases fitting TRBD2. Sequencing was done on a sample of peripheral blood. The TCR sequence derives from a man between 50 and 59 years old with active or convalescent COVID-19. CDR3 amino acids: CASSWGELAGNGAFRKNNEQFF. The DNA of the CDR3 is TGTGCCAGCAGCTGGGGGGAACTAGCGGGTAACGGGGCGTTCCGAAAAAACAATGAGCAGTTCTTC.